The source of this T cell receptor (beta chain) is a study of vaccination effects on CD4 cells after COVID-19. The data were produced by immunoSEQ multiplex PCR, yet TCRdb's version contains in-frame clones alone and is incomplete. This sample has 65,000 to 95,000 clones, with 60% to 80% found just once. Pools of viral peptides were used by the ViraFEST assay to expand antigen-specific CD4+ T cells ahead of sequencing. The authors isolated CD4+ T cells after around 11 days of culture. Each participant was given two doses of one vaccine (BNT162b2 or mRNA-1273). V was trimmed by 1 base and J by 5 bases, leaving 14 bases between them. The germline CDR1 and CDR2 sequences are LGHDT and YNNKEL (reference sequence). There are 15 residues in the CDR3. With regard to this clone: Its antigen is undetermined.

The source is a human donor who received a COVID-19 vaccine. This sequence joins TRBV3-1 (or the pseudogene TRBV3-2) and TRBJ1-1, with TRBD1 as a possible D gene (6 bases). The source was CD4+ T cells from PBMCs cultured with HCoV-OC43 spike peptides, collected after COVID-19 vaccination. Subset specified: HCoV-OC43 spike overlapping peptide pool stimulation. The CDR3 loop is CASSQVGGGRTEAFF. The CDR3 DNA is TGTGCCAGCAGCCAAGTAGGGGGGGGGAGGACTGAAGCTTTCTTT.